This entry is about one TCR beta chain. The antigen is not known. The data belong to a study of T cell repertoires in cytomegalovirus infection. Study background: An indication of both CMV infection and matching HLA type came from public TCR beta signatures.

The study, taken as a whole, reports: In two of eight donors, the top clonotype was HLA-C-restricted CMV-specific.

From the reads, TCRdb called clonotypes with MiXCR, one entry per CDR3 protein. This sample has around 89,000 distinct CDR3 sequences; 25% to 30% occur once, and the top ten carry approximately 71%. This specimen was CD8+ T cells from cultured PBMCs, taken from culture after CMV antigen stimulation. The sequence was collected from a human donor in good health (CMV status not recorded). Some clones in this sample may be carry-over from other donors' samples.

The CDR3 reads CASSAGLSYEQYF. The CDR3 bases are TGTGCCAGTTCGGCAGGGCTCTCCTACGAGCAGTACTTC. The chain uses TRBV19 and TRBJ2-7; D is perhaps TRBD1 (5 bases). V lost 8 bases, J lost 0 bases, and 11 bases lay in between. Germline V gene sequence: CDR1 LNHDA, CDR2 SQIVND (reference sequence). The CDR3 runs to 13 residues.